The 15 T cell receptor beta chains in this list originate from one sample, sequenced in a study of neurological immune-mediated disorders. TCRdb recomputed calls from the 5' RACE reads with MiXCR, one row per CDR3 protein. Among over 75,000 distinct CDR3 sequences listed, approximately 5.8% were seen once. Time point of the sample: longitudinal time-point 2. Sequenced input: PBMCs. The receptors were gathered from a woman aged 55-70 years with multiple sclerosis.

Many counts were recorded for this clonotype. V usage is TRBV11-2 and J usage is TRBJ1-2; TRBD1 aligns across 7 bases. The CDR3 is made up of 13 amino acids. Germline CDR1 is SGHAT and CDR2 is FQNNGV. V shed 6 bases and J 2 bases; nucleotides not matched to a gene: 3. CDR3 protein: CASRVTGNYGYTF. CDR3 bases: TGTGCCAGCAGGGTGACAGGGAACTATGGCTACACCTTC.

This clonotype was seen many times. The V gene is TRBV7-9, the J gene TRBJ1-1; 9 nucleotides align to TRBD1. Germline V gives CDR1 SEHNR, CDR2 FQNEAQ (reference sequence). The ends lost 5 bases at V and 1 base at J; junction bases unmatched: 2. CDR3 length equals 14 residues. CDR3 nucleotides: TGTGCCAGCAGCATGGACAGGGGGAACACTGAAGCTTTCTTT. Translated, it gives CASSMDRGNTEAFF.

This clonotype has a count of ten or more. The rearrangement links TRBV6-5 to TRBJ1-1; D uncertain. The CDR3 runs to 13 residues. Trimming removed 2 bases from V and 1 base from J, with 5 bases in between. Per germline, CDR1 MNHEY and CDR2 SVGAGI. In DNA form, the CDR3 reads TGTGCCAGCAGTTACGCTCAGAACACTGAAGCTTTCTTT. This encodes CASSYAQNTEAFF.

This clonotype was observed at least ten times. V and J are TRBV20-1 and TRBJ2-5, with TRBD2 as a possible D gene (6 bases). The V gene's germline CDR1 is DFQATT and CDR2 SNEGSKA (reference sequence). V lost 5 bases to trimming and J lost 6 bases, with 16 bases between them. There are 13 residues in the CDR3. The CDR3 nucleotides are TGCAGTGCTTACTACGGGACTGAGAAGACCCAGTACTTC. Translating it yields CSAYYGTEKTQYF.

V gene TRBV28 combines with J gene TRBJ2-2; unclear D gene. The CDR3 runs to 14 residues. Trimming stripped 8 bases from V and 2 bases from J, with 12 bases between. Germline loops: CDR1 MDHEN, CDR2 SYDVKM. This chain's CDR3 is CASFPGHNTGELFF. CDR3 nucleotide sequence: TGTGCCAGCTTCCCGGGTCACAACACCGGGGAGCTGTTTTTT.

This clonotype appeared many times. The chain combines TRBV7-6 with TRBJ1-3, with D possibly being TRBD1 (6 bases). Trimming shortened V by 3 bases and J by 0 bases, and 9 bases separated the two germline ends. There are 15 residues in the CDR3. Germline CDR1 SGHVS, CDR2 FNYEAQ. The CDR3: CASSFDRSSGNTIYF. The DNA of the CDR3 is TGTGCCAGCAGCTTCGACAGGAGCTCTGGAAACACCATATATTTT.

This clonotype was counted many times. The J gene is TRBJ2-7, the V gene TRBV27; TRBD1 matches at 7 bases. The CDR3 has 14 residues. Looked up from germline, CDR1 is MNHEY and CDR2 is SMNVEV (reference sequence). V shed 1 base and J 2 bases; nucleotides not matched to a gene: 2. The DNA for the CDR3 is TGTGCCAGCAGTTTATGGGGACAGACCTACGAGCAGTACTTC. Translated: CASSLWGQTYEQYF.

Only one count was recorded for this clonotype. V gene TRBV5-1 combines with J gene TRBJ1-2; D ambiguous. Deletions cut 0 bases from V and 6 bases from J, with 12 bases between. Germline V CDR1 and CDR2: SGHRS, YFSETQ. The CDR3 has 14 amino acids. This CDR3 is CASSLGGLDHGYTF. The CDR3 nucleotides read TGCGCCAGCAGCTTGGGAGGACTGGACCATGGCTACACCTTC.

The chain links TRBV11-2 to TRBJ1-6; weak D call: TRBD1 (6 bases). The germline V gene encodes CDR1 SGHAT and CDR2 FQNNGV. CDR3 length: 17 residues. With 5 bases removed from V and 9 bases from J, the gap between germline ends came to 23 bases. CDR3 coding DNA: TGTGCCAGCAGCAACAACAGGGTAATAAACTGGTCTTCACCCCTCCACTTT. Protein product: CASSNNRVINWSSPLHF.

The chain employs TRBV21-1 and TRBJ2-3. TRBV21-1 is a documented pseudogene. The CDR3 spans 16 residues. The CDR3: CASSKGLGSFTDTQYF. CDR3 bases: TGTGCCAGCAGCAAAGGTCTGGGCAGCTTCACTGATACGCAGTATTTT.

The chain has TRBV12-3 or TRBV12-4 and TRBJ2-7, with D tentatively TRBD1 (5 bases). The CDR3 is 15 amino acids. With 3 bases removed from V and 1 base from J, the gap between germline ends came to 13 bases. The CDR3 DNA follows: TGTGCCAGCAGTTTTCAGGGCGTTGAATCCTACGAGCAGTACTTC. It is translated as CASSFQGVESYEQYF.

This clonotype has at least ten counts. The chain has TRBV4-1 and TRBJ1-1; 7 nucleotides match TRBD1. Germline lookup yields CDR1 MGHRA and CDR2 YSYEKL. V lost 4 bases and J lost 2; bases outside the gene matches: 4. The CDR3 extends over 14 amino acids. CDR3 residues: CASSPDRINTEAFF. CDR3 DNA: TGCGCCAGCAGCCCGGACAGGATCAACACTGAAGCTTTCTTT.

This clonotype was detected only a few times. The rearrangement uses TRBV7-9 and TRBJ2-7; D is perhaps TRBD2 (5 bases). The CDR3 length is 15 residues. Trimming took off 5 bases at V and 3 bases at J, with 17 bases between the two ends. Germline lookup yields CDR1 SEHNR and CDR2 FQNEAQ (reference sequence). The CDR3 DNA reads TGTGCCAGCAGCCCTGCTTCAGGACTCTTCTACGAGCAGTACTTC. Amino acid sequence: CASSPASGLFYEQYF.

The chain uses TRBV28 and TRBJ1-2; no reliable D call. This CDR3 has 12 residues. The germline V gene encodes CDR1 MDHEN and CDR2 SYDVKM. Trimming took off 3 bases at V and 8 bases at J, with 10 bases between the two ends. The CDR3 DNA reads TGTGCCAGCAGTTTTCTTCCCCACGGCTACACCTTC. Translated, it gives CASSFLPHGYTF.

The rearrangement joins TRBV5-1 to TRBJ2-2; D is tentatively TRBD1 or TRBD2 (6 bases each). Trimming removed 4 bases at V and 4 bases at J, with 17 bases between. Germline V gene lookup returns CDR1 SGHRS and CDR2 YFSETQ. The CDR3 length is 16 residues. CDR3 protein: CASSRRPGAGTGELFF. DNA for the CDR3: TGCGCCAGCAGCCGGAGGCCGGGGGCTGGCACCGGGGAGCTGTTTTTT.